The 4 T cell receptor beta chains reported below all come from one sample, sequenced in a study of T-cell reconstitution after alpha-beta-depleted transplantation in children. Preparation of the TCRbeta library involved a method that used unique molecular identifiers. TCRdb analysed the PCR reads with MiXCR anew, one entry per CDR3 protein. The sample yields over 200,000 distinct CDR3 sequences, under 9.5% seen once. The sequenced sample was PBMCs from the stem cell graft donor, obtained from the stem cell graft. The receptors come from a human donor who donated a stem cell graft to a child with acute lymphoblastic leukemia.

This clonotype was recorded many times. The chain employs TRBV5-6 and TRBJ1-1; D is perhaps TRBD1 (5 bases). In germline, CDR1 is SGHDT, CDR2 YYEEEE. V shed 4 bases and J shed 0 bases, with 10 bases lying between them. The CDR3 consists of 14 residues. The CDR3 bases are TGTGCCAGCAGCCCGGGACGAATGAACACTGAAGCTTTCTTT. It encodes CASSPGRMNTEAFF.

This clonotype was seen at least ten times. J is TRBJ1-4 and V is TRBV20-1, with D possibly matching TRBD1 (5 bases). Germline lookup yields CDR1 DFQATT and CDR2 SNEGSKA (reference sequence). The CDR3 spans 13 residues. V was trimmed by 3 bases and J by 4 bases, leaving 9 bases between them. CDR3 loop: CSASSGVNEKLFF. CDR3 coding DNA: TGCAGTGCTAGTTCGGGGGTTAATGAAAAACTGTTTTTT.

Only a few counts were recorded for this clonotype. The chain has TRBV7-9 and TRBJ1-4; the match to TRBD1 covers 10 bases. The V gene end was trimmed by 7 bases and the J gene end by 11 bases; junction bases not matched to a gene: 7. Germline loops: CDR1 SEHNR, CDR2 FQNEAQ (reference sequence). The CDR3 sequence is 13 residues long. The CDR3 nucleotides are TGTGCCAGCAATAGGGACAGGGGTGATAAACTGTTTTTT. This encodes CASNRDRGDKLFF.

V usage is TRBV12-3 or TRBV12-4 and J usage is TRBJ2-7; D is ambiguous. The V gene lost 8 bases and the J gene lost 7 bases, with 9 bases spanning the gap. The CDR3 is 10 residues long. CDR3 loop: CASPRCEQYF. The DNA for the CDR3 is TGTGCCAGCCCGAGATGTGAGCAGTACTTC.